This passage covers 6 T cell receptor beta chains from one sample sequenced in a study of shared clonotypes between healthy human individuals. The data were produced by immunoSEQ multiplex PCR, yet TCRdb's version contains in-frame clones alone and is incomplete. The data show approximately 2,000,000 clones, 93% seen once. Naive-designated CD8 cells lacked CD45RO, were positively enriched for CCR7, and omitted terminally differentiated effector memory CD45RA+ cells. The sequencing sample was made of naive CD8+ T cells from PBMCs. The receptors derive from a man aged 18 to 29 in good health. Some clones in this sample may be carry-over from other donors' samples.

Details on this clone: The identical CDR3 is also encoded by other nucleotide sequences in the sample. This chain uses TRBV9 with TRBJ2-1; 7 positions match TRBD2. Losses at the gene ends were 0 bases for V and 4 bases for J; bases not matched to a gene: 7. The CDR3 extends over 16 amino acids. Germline V gene data show CDR1 as SGDLS and CDR2 as YYNGEE. For the CDR3, the DNA is TGTGCCAGCAGCGTAGTGGGCGGGAGCGCTTACAATGAGCAGTTCTTC. This encodes CASSVVGGSAYNEQFF.

V gene TRBV7-9 combines with J gene TRBJ2-1; 12 bases match TRBD2. Trimming removed 5 bases from V and 4 bases from J; junction bases left unmatched: 6. CDR1 is SEHNR and CDR2 is FQNEAQ in the germline V gene (reference sequence). The CDR3 is 16 residues long. The CDR3 protein is CASSKTSGSWYNEQFF. CDR3 coding DNA: TGTGCCAGCAGCAAGACTAGCGGGAGTTGGTACAATGAGCAGTTCTTC. Supplemented by reference TRBV7-9 and TRBJ2-1, the full variable domain reads DTGVSQNPRHKITKRGQNVTFRCDPISEHNRLYWYRQTLGQGPEFLTYFQNEAQLEKSRLLSDRFSAERPKGSFSTLEIQRTEQGDSAMYLCASSKTSGSWYNEQFFGPGTRLTVL.

The J gene is TRBJ2-2, the V gene TRBV27; a possible D gene is TRBD2 (5 bases). V was clipped by 6 bases and J by 3 bases, with 11 bases between them. The CDR3 is 14 amino acids. Germline CDR1 is MNHEY and CDR2 is SMNVEV (reference sequence). The CDR3 DNA sequence: TGTGCCAGCAGAGACCGGGGAGACACCGGGGAGCTGTTTTTT. Translating gives CASRDRGDTGELFF.

This clone was recorded only once. This chain connects TRBV28 to TRBJ2-7, with D possibly TRBD1 on 5 matching bases. Germline CDR1 reads MDHEN; CDR2 reads SYDVKM. V gave up 3 bases and J gave up 2 bases, with 8 bases separating them. The CDR3 has 13 residues. The CDR3, as DNA: TGTGCCAGCAGTTTCTCGACAGCCTACGAGCAGTACTTC. This gives the protein CASSFSTAYEQYF. The variable domain in full, with the rest retrieved from reference TRBV28 and TRBJ2-7, is DVKVTQSSRYLVKRTGEKVFLECVQDMDHENMFWYRQDPGLGLRLIYFSYDVKMKEKGDIPEGYSVSREKKERFSLILESASTNQTSMYLCASSFSTAYEQYFGPGTRLTVT.

This chain links TRBV28 with TRBJ2-2; tentatively, D is TRBD1 (6 bases). Trimming left V 5 bases short and J 6 bases short, with 16 bases between. In germline, CDR1 is MDHEN, CDR2 SYDVKM. This CDR3 region has 15 residues. CDR3: CASSLPGVWAGELFF. DNA for the CDR3: TGTGCCAGCAGTCTACCAGGGGTTTGGGCCGGGGAGCTGTTTTTT.

J is TRBJ2-1 and V is TRBV27; 10 nucleotides line up with TRBD2. This CDR3 has 15 residues. From germline, CDR1 is MNHEY and CDR2 SMNVEV (reference sequence). With V trimmed by 4 bases and J by 9 bases, 9 bases remained unmatched. The CDR3 coding sequence is TGTGCCAGCAGTTCCGGGGCTAGCGGGAGAAGTGAGCAGTTCTTC. Protein: CASSSGASGRSEQFF.